Following are 8 T cell receptor beta chains from one sample sequenced in a study of response to subunit inactivated influenza vaccine. TCRdb processed the RT-PCR reads anew with MiXCR; each CDR3 protein has one entry. The sample comprises more than 600,000 distinct CDR3 sequences, less than 20% of which are singletons, and approximately 11% rests with the top ten. This specimen was PBMCs from blood, taken 5 days after vaccination. The receptors derive from a man aged 50 to 60 who received an inactivated influenza vaccine.

The chain employs TRBV6-5 and TRBJ2-2; no firm D call. V shed 0 bases and J shed 7 bases, with 9 bases lying between them. Germline V gene lookup returns CDR1 MNHEY and CDR2 SVGAGI. This CDR3 contains 14 residues. The CDR3 DNA follows: TGTGCCAGCAGTTACTCCGGGCAGAACGGGGAGCTGTTTTTT. It yields the protein CASSYSGQNGELFF.

This clonotype was detected a few times. The J gene is TRBJ1-1, the V gene TRBV6-1; D unresolved. CDR3 length: 14 residues. Germline V CDR1 and CDR2: MNHNS, SASEGT. V was pared by 5 bases and J by 5 bases, with 15 bases between. CDR3 in DNA: TGTGCCAGCAGTAAGAAACGGGCCGGAACTGAAGCTTTCTTT. It specifies CASSKKRAGTEAFF.

This clonotype has a handful of counts. V is TRBV7-3 and J is TRBJ2-1; no clear D. Germline assignment: CDR1 SGHTA and CDR2 FQGTGA. This CDR3 has 18 amino acids. V was pared by 5 bases and J by 4 bases, with 24 bases between. The chain's CDR3 is CASSLQLRMGPNYNEQFF. The CDR3 region has the DNA TGTGCCAGCAGCCTCCAACTCCGGATGGGCCCTAATTACAATGAGCAGTTCTTC.

This clonotype was detected a few times. The chain links TRBV9 to TRBJ2-2; unclear D gene. The CDR3 covers 16 residues. V lost 4 bases to trimming and J lost 1 base, with 14 bases between them. The V gene's germline CDR1 is SGDLS and CDR2 YYNGEE. This CDR3 reads CASSPWSRMNTGELFF. The CDR3 DNA reads TGTGCCAGCAGCCCCTGGAGTCGGATGAACACCGGGGAGCTGTTTTTT.

This chain links TRBV15 with TRBJ1-1, with a weak D call TRBD1 (6 bases). CDR3 size: 19 residues. Germline assignment: CDR1 LNHNV and CDR2 YYDKDF (reference sequence). Trimming cost V 0 bases and J 5 bases, with 25 bases left between them. CDR3 sequence reads: CATSRDLAGAGVGGTEAFF. In DNA, the CDR3 is TGTGCCACCAGCAGAGATCTGGCGGGGGCGGGTGTCGGGGGGACTGAAGCTTTCTTT.

This clonotype was observed a handful of times. This chain connects TRBV5-1 to TRBJ2-5, with D perhaps matching TRBD2 (6 bases). CDR1 is SGHRS, CDR2 YFSETQ, per germline. V was trimmed by 1 base and J by 7 bases, leaving 17 bases between them. The CDR3 covers 15 residues. The CDR3 here is CASSLFGPGDGTQYF. As DNA, the CDR3 is TGCGCCAGCAGCTTGTTCGGTCCGGGGGATGGGACCCAGTACTTC.

The chain uses TRBV7-2 and TRBJ2-1, with D perhaps being TRBD1 or TRBD2 (5 bases each). Germline V gene lookup returns CDR1 SGHTA and CDR2 FQGNSA. The V end lost 5 bases, the J end lost 3 bases, and 17 bases lay between the germline ends. The CDR3 length is 16 residues. The CDR3 here is CASSPHEGQGYNEQFF. The CDR3 coding sequence is TGTGCCAGCAGCCCACATGAGGGGCAAGGCTACAATGAGCAGTTCTTC.

This clonotype has at least ten counts. The chain uses TRBV20-1 and TRBJ1-1; TRBD1 matches at 9 bases. This CDR3 is 13 amino acids long. Germline CDR1 DFQATT, CDR2 SNEGSKA (reference sequence). The DNA of the CDR3 is TGCACCCCTCGGACAGGGGATTTGGCTGAAGCTTTCTTT. Amino acid sequence: CTPRTGDLAEAFF.